What follows are 30 T cell receptor beta chains derived from one specimen sequenced in a study of shared T cell receptors in the human thymus. Assay used: immunoSEQ multiplex PCR; TCRdb lists only in-frame clones, some missing. The profile shows more than 300,000 clones, 95% of them singletons. Material for sequencing was thymocytes. The receptor source for this set is a human donor.

V is TRBV10-3 and J is TRBJ2-3; the D is unclear. The germline gives CDR1 ENHRY, CDR2 SYGVKD. The CDR3 contains 15 residues. V was shortened by 2 bases and J by 0 bases, with 9 bases between the two germline ends. The CDR3 protein is CAISEEGASTDTQYF. The CDR3, as DNA: TGTGCCATCAGTGAGGAAGGTGCTAGCACAGATACGCAGTATTTT.

This clone came up once. The chain employs TRBV29-1 and TRBJ2-1; 7 bases fit TRBD2. Germline trimming cut 6 bases from V and 2 bases from J; bases unmatched to any gene: 10. This CDR3 is built from 15 residues. Germline CDR1 is SQVTM and CDR2 is ANQGSEA. CDR3 region: CSVYDTSVTYNEQFF. The CDR3 nucleotides read TGCAGCGTCTATGATACTAGCGTTACCTACAATGAGCAGTTCTTC.

This clone was recorded only once. V usage is TRBV5-6 and J usage is TRBJ1-1; D is ambiguous. The CDR3 runs 14 residues. V lost 1 base to trimming and J lost 0 bases, with 7 bases between them. CDR1 and CDR2 from the germline V gene are SGHDT and YYEEEE. The CDR3 DNA is TGTGCCAGCAGCTTGTATTCACTGAACACTGAAGCTTTCTTT. It codes for CASSLYSLNTEAFF.

V usage is TRBV18 and J usage is TRBJ2-1, with 10 bases that match TRBD1. Germline V CDR1 and CDR2: KGHSH, LQKENI. Trimming at V came to 5 bases and at J to 8 bases, leaving 9 bases not matched to a gene. There are 15 residues in the CDR3. Here the CDR3 reads CASSFRDRGSDEQFF. The DNA for the CDR3 is TGTGCCAGCTCATTCCGGGACAGGGGTTCCGATGAGCAGTTCTTC.

This clone is a singleton in its sample. The chain is built from TRBV4-1 and TRBJ2-3; no clear D gene. This CDR3 contains 13 residues. CDR1 and CDR2 (germline): MGHRA, YSYEKL. Deletions cut 0 bases from V and 4 bases from J, with 5 bases between. CDR3 residues: CASSQEVPDTQYF. As DNA, the CDR3 is TGCGCCAGCAGCCAAGAAGTTCCAGATACGCAGTATTTT.

This chain connects TRBV28 to TRBJ1-4, with D perhaps TRBD1 (5 bases). V was shortened by 5 bases and J by 8 bases, with 15 bases between the two germline ends. The CDR3 has 14 amino acids. The V gene's germline CDR1 is MDHEN and CDR2 SYDVKM. The CDR3: CASSTGTPGEKLFF. The CDR3 DNA reads as TGTGCCAGCAGTACCGGGACTCCCGGCGAAAAACTGTTTTTT.

V is TRBV6-4 and J is TRBJ1-1, with unresolved D. The V end was cut by 0 bases, the J end by 11 bases, with 10 bases between. This CDR3 has 12 amino acids. Germline CDR1 MRHNA, CDR2 SNTAGT. CDR3: CASSDSRGCAFF. CDR3 nucleotide sequence: TGTGCCAGCAGTGACTCCCGGGGATGCGCTTTCTTT.

The CDR3 DNA reads as TGTGCCAGCAGGGCAGACGGGAGGGCCATTGGAGATACGCAGTATTTT. Amino acid sequence: CASRADGRAIGDTQYF. The chain has TRBV28 and TRBJ2-3, with 8 bases identical to TRBD2. The CDR3 contains 16 residues. CDR1 MDHEN and CDR2 SYDVKM come from the germline V gene. The ends lost 6 bases at V and 5 bases at J; junction bases unmatched: 13. The full variable domain, its missing parts supplied by reference TRBV28 and TRBJ2-3, is DVKVTQSSRYLVKRTGEKVFLECVQDMDHENMFWYRQDPGLGLRLIYFSYDVKMKEKGDIPEGYSVSREKKERFSLILESASTNQTSMYLCASRADGRAIGDTQYFGPGTRLTVL.

In this sample, this clone turned up once. A read error is likely, as this CDR3 ends without the conserved phenylalanine or tryptophan. The DNA is left out, because the CDR3 cannot be placed on it with certainty; the CDR3 is given as TCRdb lists it. The chain links TRBV20-1 to TRBJ2-7; TRBD2 is taken as the D call from the table, unchecked against the DNA. Inclusive of both ends, the CDR3 amounts to 11 amino acids. Germline CDR1 and CDR2: DFQATT and SNEGSKA (reference sequence). CDR3 loop: CSAPWTSGNSI.

V gene TRBV6-5 combines with J gene TRBJ2-2, with 10 positions matching TRBD1. The CDR3 sequence is 15 residues long. Germline V gene sequence: CDR1 MNHEY, CDR2 SVGAGI. J gave up 5 bases and V 2 bases, and 2 bases lay outside the gene matches. The CDR3 is CASSYRDRGTGELFF. For the CDR3, the DNA is TGTGCCAGCAGTTACAGGGACAGGGGAACCGGGGAGCTGTTTTTT.

This sequence joins TRBV18 and TRBJ2-7, with 7 bases that match TRBD2. Germline CDR1 and CDR2: KGHSH and LQKENI. This CDR3 spans 15 amino acids. With V trimmed by 3 bases and J by 4 bases, 9 bases remained unmatched. Here the CDR3 DNA reads TGTGCCAGCTCACCCTGTCAGCGGGATATTTACGAGCAGTACTTC. Its protein product is CASSPCQRDIYEQYF.

This chain connects TRBV10-1 to TRBJ1-4, with a weak D call TRBD1 (6 bases). Trimming stripped 4 bases from V and 6 bases from J, with 15 bases between. In germline, CDR1 is WNHNN, CDR2 SYGVQD (reference sequence). The CDR3 is made up of 15 amino acids. CDR3 coding DNA: TGCGCCAGCAGTGGGTGCTACAGGGCTGATGAAAAACTGTTTTTT. Its protein is CASSGCYRADEKLFF.

CDR3 residues: CASSISLAGHYEQYF. The CDR3 DNA follows: TGTGCCAGTAGTATAAGTCTAGCGGGACACTACGAGCAGTACTTC. This chain joins TRBV19 and TRBJ2-7; 9 nucleotides align to TRBD2. This CDR3 is 15 amino acids long. The trim removed 2 bases at V and 3 bases at J, leaving 5 bases unmatched. The germline gives CDR1 LNHDA, CDR2 SQIVND (reference sequence).

The chain joins TRBV15 to TRBJ2-1; possibly TRBD2 for D (5 bases). This CDR3 spans 15 amino acids. Looked up from germline, CDR1 is LNHNV and CDR2 is YYDKDF (reference sequence). Between the trimmed V and J ends, which lost 1 base and 6 bases, there was a span of 13 bases. The CDR3 region is CATSRGRASPNEQFF. CDR3 bases: TGTGCCACCAGCAGAGGAAGGGCTAGCCCCAATGAGCAGTTCTTC.

The gene calls are TRBV11-2 and TRBJ2-5; D may be TRBD1 or TRBD2 (7 bases each). V was shortened by 5 bases and J by 4 bases, with 17 bases between the two germline ends. Germline V lookup: CDR1 SGHAT, CDR2 FQNNGV. The CDR3 sequence is 15 residues long. CDR3 DNA sequence: TGTGCCAGCAGCCAGGGGGGGGACGCGGGAGAGACCCAGTACTTC. Translated: CASSQGGDAGETQYF.

Only one count was recorded for this clone. The CDR3 bases are TGTGCCAGCAGTCCAGGACGGAGCTCCTATAATTCACCCCTCCACTTT. Translated, it gives CASSPGRSSYNSPLHF. The chain is built from TRBV27 and TRBJ1-6; no clear D gene. In germline, CDR1 is MNHEY, CDR2 SMNVEV (reference sequence). Deletions cut 5 bases from V and 0 bases from J, with 11 bases between. This CDR3 is built from 16 residues.

The rearrangement links TRBV28 to TRBJ1-6; TRBD1 matches 7 bases. Trimming cost V 0 bases and J 2 bases; bases outside gene matches: 19. From germline, CDR1 is MDHEN and CDR2 SYDVKM. This CDR3 spans 22 amino acids. In DNA, the CDR3 is TGTGCCAGCAGTTTATGCGAAAGCCCCGCCGGACAGGTCGGCCCCTATAATTCACCCCTCCACTTT. Its translation is CASSLCESPAGQVGPYNSPLHF.

This sequence joins TRBV5-8 and TRBJ1-3, with a weak D call TRBD1 (5 bases). The CDR3 sequence is 16 residues long. The V end was cut by 4 bases, the J end by 2 bases, with 16 bases between. Germline V gene data show CDR1 as SGHTS and CDR2 as YDEGEE. The CDR3 sequence: CASSRSRGAPGNTIYF. CDR3 coding DNA: TGTGCCAGCAGCCGCTCCAGAGGGGCGCCTGGAAACACCATATATTTT.

The chain employs TRBV28 and TRBJ1-2; no definite D call. V was cut by 0 bases and J by 4 bases, with 9 bases left in between. The CDR3 runs 14 residues. Per germline, CDR1 MDHEN and CDR2 SYDVKM. The chain's CDR3 is CASSLWGTRYGYTF. CDR3 nucleotide sequence: TGTGCCAGCAGTTTATGGGGTACCCGCTATGGCTACACCTTC.

The rearrangement uses TRBV27 and TRBJ1-2; 7 bases are shared with TRBD1. This CDR3 has 14 residues. Trimming removed 7 bases from V and 4 bases from J; junction bases left unmatched: 9. From germline, CDR1 is MNHEY and CDR2 SMNVEV (reference sequence). The CDR3 bases are TGTGCCAGCAAGCGACAAGACAGGGCCTATGGCTACACCTTC. This sequence encodes CASKRQDRAYGYTF.

This sequence joins TRBV21-1 and TRBJ2-1. TRBV21-1 is described as a pseudogene. The CDR3 consists of 17 residues. Here the CDR3 DNA reads TGTGCCAGCAGCAAGGCGTGTCTGCCAAATGGCCCCAATGAGCAGTTCTTC. Encoded protein: CASSKACLPNGPNEQFF.

The rearrangement uses TRBV7-2 and TRBJ2-7, with 10 bases lining up with TRBD2. The J segment lost 1 base and the V segment lost 0 bases, leaving 0 bases of the junction unmatched. Germline V CDR1 and CDR2: SGHTA, FQGNSA. The CDR3 is 15 amino acids. The CDR3 reads CASSLASGGSYEQYF. Written as DNA, the CDR3 is TGTGCCAGCAGCTTAGCTAGCGGGGGGTCCTACGAGCAGTACTTC. The full variable domain, in which reference TRBV7-2 and TRBJ2-7 provide the parts outside the CDR3, is GAGVSQSPSNKVTEKGKDVELRCDPISGHTALYWYRQSLGQGLEFLIYFQGNSAPDKSGLPSDRFSAERTGGSVSTLTIQRTQQEDSAVYLCASSLASGGSYEQYFGPGTRLTVT.

V gene TRBV14 combines with J gene TRBJ2-5, with 10 bases identical to TRBD1. The CDR3 extends over 19 amino acids. With 0 bases clipped from V and 0 bases from J, the junction kept 10 bases outside the gene matches. The germline CDR1 and CDR2 sequences are SGHDN and FVKESK. In DNA, the CDR3 is TGTGCCAGCAGCCAAGAAGGACAGGGGGGAGCCCTGTACCAAGAGACCCAGTACTTC. Translated: CASSQEGQGGALYQETQYF.

The genes are TRBV19 and TRBJ1-5; the match to TRBD1 covers 9 bases. V trimming: 9 bases; J trimming: 0 bases; junction bases outside the gene matches: 3. CDR1 LNHDA and CDR2 SQIVND come from the germline V gene (reference sequence). This CDR3 spans 14 amino acids. CDR3 sequence: CARGQGYSNQPQHF. CDR3 bases: TGTGCCAGGGGACAGGGTTATAGCAATCAGCCCCAGCATTTT.

This clone was picked up one time. The CDR3 nucleotides are TGTGCCAGCAGCCCCCCCCTGACTAGCGGGAGAGTAGGTGAGCAGTTCTTC. Amino acid sequence: CASSPPLTSGRVGEQFF. This chain uses TRBV27 with TRBJ2-1; 12 nucleotides line up with TRBD2. The CDR3 has 17 amino acids. Germline CDR1 MNHEY, CDR2 SMNVEV (reference sequence). V lost 6 bases and J lost 9; bases outside the gene matches: 15.

This clone was seen once. The chain carries TRBV19 and TRBJ2-1, with TRBD1 matching 10 bases. Germline lookup yields CDR1 LNHDA and CDR2 SQIVND (reference sequence). CDR3 size: 13 residues. V trimming: 6 bases; J trimming: 5 bases; junction bases outside the gene matches: 1. The CDR3 here is CASRGTGDNEQFF. The CDR3 nucleotides read TGTGCCAGTAGGGGGACAGGGGACAATGAGCAGTTCTTC.

The chain recombines TRBV15 with TRBJ2-7; D is undetermined. Trimming removed 5 bases at V and 6 bases at J, with 14 bases between. CDR1 is LNHNV, CDR2 YYDKDF, per germline (reference sequence). CDR3 length equals 13 residues. DNA of the CDR3: TGTGCCACCAGCCCTAGACCCGTTTCCGAGCAGTACTTC. Translating it yields CATSPRPVSEQYF.

This rearrangement joins TRBV14 to TRBJ2-7; the D gene is possibly TRBD2 (7 bases). The CDR3 is 17 amino acids. V lost 5 bases and J 3 bases, leaving 23 bases between the germline ends. CDR1 is SGHDN and CDR2 is FVKESK in the germline V gene. CDR3 residues: CASSDGGLRENLYEQYF. In nucleotides, the CDR3 is TGTGCCAGCAGCGACGGGGGCTTGCGGGAGAACCTCTACGAGCAGTACTTC. The variable domain in full, completed from reference TRBV14 and TRBJ2-7, reads EAGVTQFPSHSVIEKGQTVTLRCDPISGHDNLYWYRRVMGKEIKFLLHFVKESKQDESGMPNNRFLAERTGGTYSTLKVQPAELEDSGVYFCASSDGGLRENLYEQYFGPGTRLTVT.

V usage is TRBV7-3 and J usage is TRBJ2-2; 9 positions match TRBD2. Germline V lookup: CDR1 SGHTA, CDR2 FQGTGA. This CDR3 region has 14 residues. V lost 4 bases, J lost 6 bases, and 3 bases stayed unmatched. The CDR3 nucleotides are TGTGCCAGCAGCTCGGGACTAGCCCCCGGGGAGCTGTTTTTT. As protein: CASSSGLAPGELFF. Filled out from reference TRBV7-3 and TRBJ2-2, the complete variable domain reads GAGVSQTPSNKVTEKGKYVELRCDPISGHTALYWYRQSLGQGPEFLIYFQGTGAADDSGLPNDRFFAVRPEGSVSTLKIQRTERGDSAVYLCASSSGLAPGELFFGEGSRLTVL.

In the case of this clone: Other DNA sequences of this sample code for an identical CDR3. This chain joins TRBV27 and TRBJ2-2; the D gene is possibly TRBD1 (6 bases). The ends were cut back, 3 bases at V and 4 bases at J, with 6 bases in the middle. The CDR3 extends over 13 amino acids. Per the germline V gene, CDR1 is MNHEY and CDR2 is SMNVEV (reference sequence). The DNA for the CDR3 is TGTGCCAGCAGTTTGGACAGCACCGGGGAGCTGTTTTTT. It codes for CASSLDSTGELFF.